This T cell receptor (beta chain) was observed in a study of cytomegalovirus exposure and HLA in healthy donors. CDR3 size: 13 residues. In germline, CDR1 is LNHDA, CDR2 SQIVND (reference sequence). Trimming left V 7 bases short and J 5 bases short, with 11 bases between. The primer mix had 60 Vbeta and 13 Jbeta primers. This table comes from immunoSEQ multiplex PCR, and its TCRdb copy is limited to in-frame clones, with some not included. The data show 90,000 to 120,000 clones, over 65% seen once. V is TRBV19 and J is TRBJ1-4, with unresolved D. Source material: PBMCs. The receptor comes from a woman aged 40-49 years in good health and CMV-seropositive. The CDR3 spells CASNGVTNEKLFF. As DNA, the CDR3 is TGTGCCAGTAACGGAGTTACCAATGAAAAACTGTTTTTT.